This TCR beta chain was profiled in a study of vaccination and CD4 T cells after COVID-19. Study in general: Participants received two doses of either BNT162b2 or mRNA-1273 vaccine. In culture, cells were exposed to overlapping spike peptides from SARS-CoV-2, HCoV-NL63, HCoV-OC43 and HCoV-229E.

With respect to this clonotype: Antigen unknown.

As for treatment: roughly ten-day PBMC culture with coronavirus spike peptide pools or control peptides (ViraFEST assay). The PCR-positive dates, March through December 2020, came before the US Alpha, Beta and Delta variants. The CDR3 runs 15 residues. The germline V gene has CDR1 SGHRS and CDR2 YFSETQ. The trim removed 4 bases at V and 4 bases at J, leaving 6 bases unmatched. With the Oncomine TCR Beta short-read assay, DNA from cultured CD4+ T cells was sequenced. Genomic DNA from cultured CD4+ T cells was extracted. TCRdb redid the calling of the PCR reads with MiXCR, one entry per CDR3 protein. The data show tens of thousands of distinct CDR3 sequences, under 55% seen once.

This chain uses TRBV5-1 with TRBJ2-5; 11 nucleotides line up with TRBD1. The sequenced material came from CD4+ T cells from blood, cultured in vitro. This receptor was identified in a human donor who had recovered from COVID-19. Here the CDR3 DNA reads TGCGCCAGCAGCAACCGGGACAGGGGGGGAGAGACCCAGTACTTC. Its protein is CASSNRDRGGETQYF.